A selection of T cell receptor beta chains follows, all from one sample in a study of CD8 T cells in Susac syndrome. Each CDR3 protein gets one entry after TCRdb re-called the immunoSEQ multiplex PCR reads with MiXCR. This repertoire shows 170,000 or so distinct CDR3 sequences, about 94% found once; its top ten account for roughly 0.1%. Sequenced input: CD4+ T cells from PBMCs. The source of these receptors is a human donor with multiple sclerosis. Each CDR3 is given with its conserved first and last residue. A D gene is named only where the DNA matches it firmly. Clone size, where shown, is once, few, many, or a class for clones that have expanded.

V gene: TRBV15; J gene: TRBJ1-1; D gene: -; clone size: -; CDR3 protein: CATRRAGGPNTEAFF; CDR3 DNA: TGTGCCACCAGGCGAGCCGGGGGGCCTAACACTGAAGCTTTCTTT
V gene: TRBV20-1; J gene: TRBJ1-1; D gene: TRBD1; clone size: -; CDR3 protein: CSARDRTQGYTEAFF; CDR3 DNA: TGCAGTGCTAGAGATCGGACACAGGGGTACACTGAAGCTTTCTTT
V gene: TRBV28; J gene: TRBJ2-7; D gene: -; clone size: -; CDR3 protein: CASSTQSLGDEQYF; CDR3 DNA: TGTGCCAGCAGTACCCAGTCCCTCGGGGACGAGCAGTACTTC
V gene: TRBV5-4; J gene: TRBJ1-6; D gene: -; clone size: once; CDR3 protein: CASSLQGNSPLHF; CDR3 DNA: TGTGCCAGCAGCTTGCAGGGAAATTCACCCCTCCACTTT
V gene: TRBV6-6; J gene: TRBJ1-2; D gene: TRBD1; clone size: few; CDR3 protein: CASSYGQGNYGYTF; CDR3 DNA: TGTGCCAGCAGTTACGGACAGGGGAACTATGGCTACACCTTC
V gene: TRBV7-2; J gene: TRBJ2-2; D gene: -; clone size: -; CDR3 protein: CASSLSWGGELFF; CDR3 DNA: TGTGCCAGCAGCTTAAGTTGGGGCGGGGAGCTGTTTTTT
V gene: TRBV11-2; J gene: TRBJ2-7; D gene: TRBD2; clone size: -; CDR3 protein: CASSLTAGNYEQYF; CDR3 DNA: TGTGCCAGCAGCCTCACAGCGGGGAACTACGAGCAGTACTTC
V gene: TRBV12-3/TRBV12-4; J gene: TRBJ1-6; D gene: -; clone size: -; CDR3 protein: CASSFREFDTLHF; CDR3 DNA: TGTGCCAGCAGTTTTAGGGAGTTTGATACCCTCCACTTT
V gene: TRBV29-1; J gene: TRBJ2-3; D gene: -; clone size: once; CDR3 protein: CSIAYRGRTSTDTQYF; CDR3 DNA: TGCAGCATTGCGTATCGGGGGCGAACTAGCACAGATACGCAGTATTTT
V gene: TRBV11-3; J gene: TRBJ2-1; D gene: -; clone size: -; CDR3 protein: CASSLEEGRSYEQFF; CDR3 DNA: TGTGCCAGCAGCTTAGAGGAGGGGAGGTCTTATGAGCAGTTCTTC
V gene: TRBV6-5; J gene: TRBJ2-7; D gene: -; clone size: -; CDR3 protein: CASSGQATYEQYF; CDR3 DNA: TGTGCCAGCAGTGGTCAAGCAACCTACGAGCAGTACTTC
V gene: TRBV12-3/TRBV12-4; J gene: TRBJ2-2; D gene: -; clone size: -; CDR3 protein: CASSLHRPNTGELFF; CDR3 DNA: TGTGCCAGCAGTTTACACAGGCCGAACACCGGGGAGCTGTTTTTT
V gene: TRBV11-1; J gene: TRBJ2-1; D gene: -; clone size: -; CDR3 protein: CASSPAQRGNWEQFF; CDR3 DNA: TGTGCCAGCAGCCCCGCCCAACGCGGGAATTGGGAGCAGTTCTTC
V gene: TRBV12-3/TRBV12-4; J gene: TRBJ2-5; D gene: TRBD2; clone size: -; CDR3 protein: CASSPTSGAETQYF; CDR3 DNA: TGTGCCAGCAGTCCAACTAGCGGGGCCGAGACCCAGTACTTC
V gene: TRBV5-1; J gene: TRBJ2-5; D gene: -; clone size: once; CDR3 protein: CASSWGTQQETQYF; CDR3 DNA: TGCGCCAGCAGCTGGGGGACACAACAAGAGACCCAGTACTTC
V gene: TRBV6-5; J gene: TRBJ2-7; D gene: TRBD1; clone size: -; CDR3 protein: CASRGQGGSYEQYF; CDR3 DNA: TGTGCCAGCAGAGGACAGGGGGGTTCCTACGAGCAGTACTTC
V gene: TRBV20-1; J gene: TRBJ2-5; D gene: TRBD2; clone size: -; CDR3 protein: CSARDTSGTETQYF; CDR3 DNA: TGCAGTGCTAGAGATACTAGCGGTACGGAGACCCAGTACTTC
V gene: TRBV28; J gene: TRBJ2-5; D gene: TRBD1; clone size: -; CDR3 protein: CASRRPGTGLEETQYF; CDR3 DNA: TGTGCCAGCAGACGCCCCGGGACAGGACTCGAAGAGACCCAGTACTTC
V gene: TRBV27; J gene: TRBJ2-7; D gene: -; clone size: -; CDR3 protein: CASSPQGRDLYYEQYF; CDR3 DNA: TGTGCCAGCAGCCCACAGGGCCGGGACCTGTACTACGAGCAGTACTTC
V gene: TRBV12-3/TRBV12-4; J gene: TRBJ2-2; D gene: TRBD2; clone size: -; CDR3 protein: CASSLRGSNTGELFF; CDR3 DNA: TGTGCCAGCAGTCTGCGGGGGTCGAACACCGGGGAGCTGTTTTTT
V gene: TRBV2; J gene: TRBJ2-7; D gene: -; clone size: -; CDR3 protein: CASSEVRAYEQYF; CDR3 DNA: TGTGCCAGCAGTGAGGTCAGGGCATACGAGCAGTACTTC
V gene: TRBV6-2/TRBV6-3; J gene: TRBJ2-2; D gene: TRBD2; clone size: -; CDR3 protein: CASSLRSGGNTGELFF; CDR3 DNA: TGTGCCAGCAGCCTGAGATCGGGGGGGAACACCGGGGAGCTGTTTTTT
V gene: TRBV20-1; J gene: TRBJ2-1; D gene: TRBD2; clone size: -; CDR3 protein: CSARPWTSGRRASYNEQFF; CDR3 DNA: TGCAGTGCTAGACCCTGGACTAGCGGGAGACGCGCGTCCTACAATGAGCAGTTCTTC
V gene: TRBV19; J gene: TRBJ2-7; D gene: TRBD2; clone size: -; CDR3 protein: CASSIKGSSGPREQYF; CDR3 DNA: TGTGCCAGTAGTATAAAGGGGTCTAGCGGCCCTCGGGAGCAGTACTTC
V gene: TRBV6-1; J gene: TRBJ2-2; D gene: -; clone size: few; CDR3 protein: CASWNPNTGELFF; CDR3 DNA: TGTGCCAGCTGGAATCCCAACACCGGGGAGCTGTTTTTT
V gene: TRBV28; J gene: TRBJ2-3; D gene: TRBD2; clone size: -; CDR3 protein: CASKGASGGGTDTQYF; CDR3 DNA: TGTGCCAGCAAAGGGGCTAGCGGGGGGGGCACAGATACGCAGTATTTT
V gene: TRBV3-1; J gene: TRBJ1-6; D gene: -; clone size: -; CDR3 protein: CASSQEPSSGGSPLHF; CDR3 DNA: TGTGCCAGCAGCCAAGAACCCTCTTCTGGCGGTTCACCCCTCCACTTT
V gene: TRBV14; J gene: TRBJ2-2; D gene: -; clone size: -; CDR3 protein: CASSPRFGSRNTGELFF; CDR3 DNA: TGTGCCAGCAGTCCAAGATTTGGATCCCGGAACACCGGGGAGCTGTTTTTT
V gene: TRBV4-2; J gene: TRBJ1-4; D gene: -; clone size: once; CDR3 protein: CASSQDSTWGEKLFF; CDR3 DNA: TGTGCCAGCAGCCAAGACAGTACCTGGGGGGAAAAACTGTTTTTT
V gene: TRBV29-1; J gene: TRBJ2-2; D gene: TRBD1; clone size: -; CDR3 protein: CSALQGASGELFF; CDR3 DNA: TGCAGCGCCCTACAGGGGGCCAGCGGGGAGCTGTTTTTT
V gene: TRBV12-5; J gene: TRBJ2-4; D gene: TRBD2; clone size: once; CDR3 protein: CASGHSGRAKNIQYF; CDR3 DNA: TGTGCTAGTGGTCATAGCGGGAGGGCCAAAAACATTCAGTACTTC
V gene: TRBV7-3; J gene: TRBJ2-1; D gene: -; clone size: once; CDR3 protein: CASSLQAGWDEQFF; CDR3 DNA: TGTGCCAGCAGCTTACAGGCCGGGTGGGATGAGCAGTTCTTC
V gene: TRBV7-2; J gene: TRBJ2-3; D gene: -; clone size: -; CDR3 protein: CASSVASATDTQYF; CDR3 DNA: TGTGCCAGCAGCGTCGCTAGCGCCACAGATACGCAGTATTTT
V gene: TRBV2; J gene: TRBJ2-7; D gene: -; clone size: -; CDR3 protein: CAAKEGGSYEQYF; CDR3 DNA: TGTGCTGCTAAGGAGGGGGGATCCTACGAGCAGTACTTC
V gene: TRBV27; J gene: TRBJ2-2; D gene: -; clone size: -; CDR3 protein: CASSLLPNGNTGELFF; CDR3 DNA: TGTGCCAGCAGTTTATTGCCGAACGGGAACACCGGGGAGCTGTTTTTT
V gene: TRBV19; J gene: TRBJ2-2; D gene: TRBD1; clone size: -; CDR3 protein: CASSSQGANGELFF; CDR3 DNA: TGTGCCAGTAGTTCACAGGGGGCGAACGGGGAGCTGTTTTTT
V gene: TRBV3-1; J gene: TRBJ2-7; D gene: TRBD1; clone size: -; CDR3 protein: CASSQDLGTADEQYF; CDR3 DNA: TGTGCCAGCAGCCAAGATCTCGGGACAGCGGACGAGCAGTACTTC
V gene: TRBV5-1; J gene: TRBJ1-1; D gene: TRBD1; clone size: -; CDR3 protein: CASSFTGDTEAFF; CDR3 DNA: TGCGCCAGCAGCTTTACAGGGGACACTGAAGCTTTCTTT
V gene: TRBV6-1; J gene: TRBJ2-5; D gene: -; clone size: -; CDR3 protein: CASTGGEETQYF; CDR3 DNA: TGTGCCAGCACGGGGGGCGAGGAGACCCAGTACTTC
V gene: TRBV5-1; J gene: TRBJ1-1; D gene: TRBD1; clone size: -; CDR3 protein: CASSQRTGFQTEAFF; CDR3 DNA: TGCGCCAGCAGCCAACGGACAGGATTTCAGACTGAAGCTTTCTTT
V gene: TRBV28; J gene: TRBJ2-7; D gene: TRBD2; clone size: -; CDR3 protein: CASSDRGGRPYEQYF; CDR3 DNA: TGTGCCAGCAGTGATAGGGGCGGGAGGCCCTACGAGCAGTACTTC
V gene: TRBV24-1; J gene: TRBJ2-3; D gene: TRBD1; clone size: -; CDR3 protein: CATSDRGDRVKTDTQYF; CDR3 DNA: TGTGCCACCAGTGATCGCGGGGACAGGGTCAAGACAGATACGCAGTATTTT
V gene: TRBV3-1; J gene: TRBJ1-1; D gene: -; clone size: -; CDR3 protein: CASSLLQGMNTEAFF; CDR3 DNA: TGTGCCAGCAGCCTATTACAGGGTATGAACACTGAAGCTTTCTTT
V gene: TRBV5-1; J gene: TRBJ2-5; D gene: -; clone size: -; CDR3 protein: CASSFGGRQETQYF; CDR3 DNA: TGCGCCAGCAGCTTCGGGGGACGTCAAGAGACCCAGTACTTC
V gene: TRBV13; J gene: TRBJ2-5; D gene: -; clone size: -; CDR3 protein: CASSRRGVSTQYF; CDR3 DNA: TGTGCCAGCAGTCGTAGGGGAGTGTCGACCCAGTACTTC
V gene: TRBV19; J gene: TRBJ2-2; D gene: -; clone size: few; CDR3 protein: CASSSAGVPSGELFF; CDR3 DNA: TGTGCCAGTAGTAGCGCCGGGGTCCCGTCCGGGGAGCTGTTTTTT
V gene: TRBV18; J gene: TRBJ2-7; D gene: -; clone size: -; CDR3 protein: CASSPQGDISYEQYF; CDR3 DNA: TGTGCCAGCTCACCACAGGGGGATATTAGTTACGAGCAGTACTTC
V gene: TRBV20-1; J gene: TRBJ2-5; D gene: TRBD2; clone size: -; CDR3 protein: CSASKAGGKETQYF; CDR3 DNA: TGCAGTGCTAGCAAAGCGGGAGGTAAAGAGACCCAGTACTTC